These T cell receptor beta chains were read from a single sample in a study of shared clonotypes between healthy human individuals. The method was immunoSEQ multiplex PCR; TCRdb's version includes in-frame clones alone and lacks a portion of them. The sample yields over 1.5 million clones, 95% to 99% seen once. The sequencing input was naive CD4+ T cells sorted from blood. These receptors were taken from a man younger than 40 in good health. The CDR3 runs from the conserved cysteine through the conserved F or W. D genes are given only for firm matches. Rows may omit the clone size; those that give it use once, few, many or a size class.

J gene,V gene,D gene,clone size,CDR3 DNA,CDR3 protein
TRBJ2-7,TRBV2,.,.,TGTGCCAGCAGTGAGGGCCGAGAAAAGAGGTATGAGCAGTACTTC,CASSEGREKRYEQYF
TRBJ2-1,TRBV11-3,TRBD2,.,TGTGCCAGCAGCCCTAGCGGGAGTTCGACAGGGATCTCCTACAATGAGCAGTTCTTC,CASSPSGSSTGISYNEQFF
TRBJ2-7,TRBV11-2,.,once,TGTGCCAGCAGCTTAGATGGTCTGGTAACCTACGAGCAGTACTTC,CASSLDGLVTYEQYF
TRBJ2-7,TRBV4-3,TRBD1,once,TGCGCCAGCAGCCAAGATTTGAACAGGGGGCTCTACGAGCAGTACTTC,CASSQDLNRGLYEQYF
TRBJ1-1,TRBV19,.,.,TGTGCCAGTAGTATAGTATTGTTCGGGACTGAAGCTTTCTTT,CASSIVLFGTEAFF
TRBJ2-2,TRBV7-9,.,.,TGTGCCAGCAGCTTAGAATCCGGGGAGCTGTTTTTT,CASSLESGELFF
TRBJ1-5,TRBV28,.,.,TGTGCCACCCGGGATCCGCCCATGCCCCAGCATTTT,CATRDPPMPQHF
TRBJ2-7,TRBV7-2,TRBD2,.,TGTGCCAGCAGCTTAGTTGCAGCGGGAGGGAGTTACGAGCAGTACTTC,CASSLVAAGGSYEQYF
TRBJ2-3,TRBV28,TRBD2,once,TGTGCCAGCAGCTCCCCTAGCGGGAGAGGAGATACGCAGTATTTT,CASSSPSGRGDTQYF
TRBJ2-7,TRBV5-3,TRBD2,.,TGTGCCAGAAGCACAGGGACTAGCGGGCTGAAGACCCCCTACGAGCAGTACTTC,CARSTGTSGLKTPYEQYF
TRBJ1-1,TRBV28,.,.,TGTGCCAGCAGTGAGGTAAGGACAGCTGAAGCTTTCTTT,CASSEVRTAEAFF
TRBJ2-5,TRBV11-2,.,.,TGTGCCAGCGACCTGGGGTGGCAAGAGACCCAGTACTTC,CASDLGWQETQYF
TRBJ1-2,TRBV5-1,.,.,TGCGCCAGCAGCTTGGCCAGGGAGTCGGGTGGCTACACCTTC,CASSLARESGGYTF
TRBJ1-5,TRBV6-5,.,once,TGTGCCAGCAGTTATGGGGGGGGCAATCAGCCCCAGCATTTT,CASSYGGGNQPQHF
TRBJ2-2,TRBV27,TRBD2,.,TGTGCCAGCAGTTCCTGGACTAGCGGGAGTATGAGGGGGGAGCTGTTTTTT,CASSSWTSGSMRGELFF
TRBJ2-1,TRBV7-6,.,.,TGTGCCAGCAGCTTAGGCGGTGAGCAGTTCTTC,CASSLGGEQFF
TRBJ1-2,TRBV13,.,once,TGTGCCAGCAGCTTGACCTTCAGGGGCCAAACGGGCTACACCTTC,CASSLTFRGQTGYTF
TRBJ2-5,TRBV29-1,.,.,TGCAGCGTTGTTAAATCGGGCGGAGAGACCCAGTACTTC,CSVVKSGGETQYF
TRBJ2-5,TRBV5-4,TRBD2,.,TGTGCCAGCAGCTTGCGCGTGGTAGCGGGGGGGGAGACCCAGTACTTC,CASSLRVVAGGETQYF
TRBJ2-1,TRBV10-1,TRBD2,.,TGCGCCAGCGGAGGGAGGGTTACTGAGCAGTTCTTC,CASGGRVTEQFF
TRBJ2-2,TRBV13,TRBD2,.,TGTGCCAGCAGCTCCATAACCCTCGAGAGCGGGAGGGCCCCCGGGGAGCTGTTTTTT,CASSSITLESGRAPGELFF
TRBJ2-1,TRBV21-1,.,.,TGTGCCAGCAGCAAAATTTACATAAATGAGCAGTTCTTC,CASSKIYINEQFF
TRBJ2-3,TRBV11-3,.,.,TGTGCCAGCACCCCTGGGCCGGGCTCAGATACGCAGTATTTT,CASTPGPGSDTQYF
TRBJ1-4,TRBV5-6,.,.,TGTGCCAGCAGCCTCCGAGACATAGCTGCAACTAATGAAAAACTGTTTTTT,CASSLRDIAATNEKLFF
TRBJ2-1,TRBV9,TRBD2,.,TGTGCCAGCAGCCTGACTAGCGGGAGTTTAAATGAGCAGTTCTTC,CASSLTSGSLNEQFF
TRBJ2-7,TRBV7-9,TRBD1,.,TGTGCCAGCAGCTTAGTGACAGGGATCCACGAGCAGTACTTC,CASSLVTGIHEQYF
TRBJ1-1,TRBV29-1,.,.,TGCAGCGTATATCCCCTACGGAACACTGAAGCTTTCTTT,CSVYPLRNTEAFF
TRBJ2-7,TRBV18,.,once,TGTGCCAGCTCACGTCGGGTGGGGCTCTCCTACGAGCAGTACTTC,CASSRRVGLSYEQYF
TRBJ1-3,TRBV9,.,.,TGTGCCAGCAGCACCGGACAGGGAAACACCATATATTTT,CASSTGQGNTIYF
TRBJ2-7,TRBV7-2,TRBD2,.,TGTGCCAGCAGCTTAGCAGGACTAGCGGGAGGTTCCTACGAGCAGTACTTC,CASSLAGLAGGSYEQYF
TRBJ1-4,TRBV5-1,.,.,TGCGCCAGCAGCTTCCTAGGGGCTGAGGCTGAAAAACTGTTTTTT,CASSFLGAEAEKLFF